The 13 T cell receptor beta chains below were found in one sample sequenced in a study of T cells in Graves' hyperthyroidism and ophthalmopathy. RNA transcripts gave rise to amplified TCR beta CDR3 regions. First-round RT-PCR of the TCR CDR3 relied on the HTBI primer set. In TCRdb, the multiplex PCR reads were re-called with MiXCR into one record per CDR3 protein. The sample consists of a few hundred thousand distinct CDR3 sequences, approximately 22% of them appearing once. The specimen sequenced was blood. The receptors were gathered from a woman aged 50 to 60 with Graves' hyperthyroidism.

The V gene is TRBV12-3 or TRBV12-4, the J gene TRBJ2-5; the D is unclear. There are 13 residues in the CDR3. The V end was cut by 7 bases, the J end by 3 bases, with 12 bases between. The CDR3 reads CASTHINEETQYF. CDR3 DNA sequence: TGTGCCAGCACTCATATTAACGAAGAGACCCAGTACTTC.

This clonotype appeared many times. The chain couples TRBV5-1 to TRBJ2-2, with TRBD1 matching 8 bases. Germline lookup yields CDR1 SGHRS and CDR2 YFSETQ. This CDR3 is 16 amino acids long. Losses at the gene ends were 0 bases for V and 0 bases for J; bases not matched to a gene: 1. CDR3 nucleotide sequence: TGCGCCAGCAGCTTGGACAGGGGGTCGAACACCGGGGAGCTGTTTTTT. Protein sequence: CASSLDRGSNTGELFF. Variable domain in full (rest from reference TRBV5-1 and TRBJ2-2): KAGVTQTPRYLIKTRGQQVTLSCSPISGHRSVSWYQQTPGQGLQFLFEYFSETQRNKGNFPGRFSGRQFSNSRSEMNVSTLELGDSALYLCASSLDRGSNTGELFFGEGSRLTVL.

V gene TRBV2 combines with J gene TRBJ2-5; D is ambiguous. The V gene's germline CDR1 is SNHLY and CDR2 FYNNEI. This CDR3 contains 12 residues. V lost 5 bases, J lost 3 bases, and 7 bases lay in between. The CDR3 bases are TGTGCCAGCAGTTTCAGTAAAGAGACCCAGTACTTC. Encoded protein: CASSFSKETQYF.

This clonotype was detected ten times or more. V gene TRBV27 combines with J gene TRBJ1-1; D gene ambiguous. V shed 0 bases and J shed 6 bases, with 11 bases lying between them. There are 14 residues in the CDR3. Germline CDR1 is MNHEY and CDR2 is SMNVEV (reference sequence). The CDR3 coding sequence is TGTGCCAGCAGTTTATCCAGAACGTGGGCTGAAGCTTTCTTT. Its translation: CASSLSRTWAEAFF.

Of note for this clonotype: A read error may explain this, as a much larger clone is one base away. Here the CDR3 DNA reads TGTCCCAGCAGTGAAGCAGGAAATAGATATAGCAATCAGCCCCAGCATTTT. It codes for CPSSEAGNRYSNQPQHF. The chain carries TRBV6-1 and TRBJ1-5; D not certain. The CDR3 totals 17 residues. Germline loops: CDR1 MNHNS, CDR2 SASEGT.

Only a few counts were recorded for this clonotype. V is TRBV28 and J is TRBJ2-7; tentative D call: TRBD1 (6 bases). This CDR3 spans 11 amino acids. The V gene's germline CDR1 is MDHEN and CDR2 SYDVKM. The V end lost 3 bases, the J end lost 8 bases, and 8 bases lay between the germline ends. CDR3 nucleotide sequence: TGTGCCAGCAGTTTCAGGGACAAGCAGTACTTC. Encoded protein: CASSFRDKQYF.

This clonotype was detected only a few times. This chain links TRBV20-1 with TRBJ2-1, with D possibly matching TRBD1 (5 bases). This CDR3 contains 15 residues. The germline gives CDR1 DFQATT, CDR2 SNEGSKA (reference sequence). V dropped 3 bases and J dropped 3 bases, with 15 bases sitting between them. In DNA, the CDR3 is TGCAGTGCTAGCTTACTGACAGATTACTACAATGAGCAGTTCTTC. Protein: CSASLLTDYYNEQFF.

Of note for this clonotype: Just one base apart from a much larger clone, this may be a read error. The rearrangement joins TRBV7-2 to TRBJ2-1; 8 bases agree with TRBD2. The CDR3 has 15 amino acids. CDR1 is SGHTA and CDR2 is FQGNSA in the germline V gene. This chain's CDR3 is CVSSIGLAGGNEQFF. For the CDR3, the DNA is TGTGTCAGCAGCATTGGACTAGCCGGGGGCAATGAGCAGTTCTTC.

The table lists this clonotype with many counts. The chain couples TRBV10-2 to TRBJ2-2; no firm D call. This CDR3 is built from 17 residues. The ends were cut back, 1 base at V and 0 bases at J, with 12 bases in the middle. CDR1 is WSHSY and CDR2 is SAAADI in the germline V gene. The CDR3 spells CASSEFRRKTNTGELFF. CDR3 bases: TGCGCCAGCAGTGAGTTTCGACGGAAAACGAACACCGGGGAGCTGTTTTTT.

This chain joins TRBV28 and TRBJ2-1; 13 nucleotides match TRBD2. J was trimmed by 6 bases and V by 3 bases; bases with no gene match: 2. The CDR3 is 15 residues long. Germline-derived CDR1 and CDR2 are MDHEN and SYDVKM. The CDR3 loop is CASSFTSGGANEQFF. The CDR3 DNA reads TGTGCCAGCAGTTTCACTAGCGGGGGGGCCAATGAGCAGTTCTTC.

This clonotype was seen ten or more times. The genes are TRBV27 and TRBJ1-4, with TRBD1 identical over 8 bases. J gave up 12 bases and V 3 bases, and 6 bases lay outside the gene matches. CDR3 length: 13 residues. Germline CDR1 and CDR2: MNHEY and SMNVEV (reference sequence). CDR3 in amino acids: CASSFLDRDQLFF. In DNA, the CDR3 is TGTGCCAGCAGTTTTCTGGACAGGGATCAACTGTTTTTT.

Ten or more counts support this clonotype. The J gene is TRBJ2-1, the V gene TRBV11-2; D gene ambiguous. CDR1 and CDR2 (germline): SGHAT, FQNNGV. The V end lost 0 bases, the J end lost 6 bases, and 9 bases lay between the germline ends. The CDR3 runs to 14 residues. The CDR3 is CASSLDPNSNEQFF. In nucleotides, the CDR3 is TGTGCCAGCAGCTTAGATCCGAATAGCAATGAGCAGTTCTTC.

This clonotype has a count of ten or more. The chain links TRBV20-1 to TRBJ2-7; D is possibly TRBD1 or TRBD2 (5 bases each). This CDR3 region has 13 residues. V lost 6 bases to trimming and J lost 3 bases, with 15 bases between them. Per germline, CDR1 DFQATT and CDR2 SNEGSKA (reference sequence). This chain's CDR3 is CSAPWDPSYEQYF. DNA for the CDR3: TGCAGTGCCCCCTGGGACCCAAGCTACGAGCAGTACTTC.